What follows are 13 T cell receptor beta chains derived from one specimen sequenced in a study of CD8+ T cells in alopecia areata. Following extraction, RNA underwent reverse transcription to cDNA, which served as the sequencing template. Some clones are missing from TCRdb's copy, which holds only in-frame ones; the method was immunoSEQ multiplex PCR. Of roughly 100,000 clones listed, just under 60% were seen once; the top ten hold over 15%. As for treatment: oral pan-JAK inhibitor, 5-10 mg twice daily. This specimen consisted of CD8+ T cells sorted from blood, obtained at approximately week 60, from a patient treated with tofacitinib. The receptors stem from a human donor with alopecia areata.

This sequence joins TRBV27 and TRBJ2-5; 7 positions match TRBD2. J lost 7 bases, V lost 5 bases, and 7 bases had no gene match. The germline CDR1 and CDR2 sequences are MNHEY and SMNVEV (reference sequence). The CDR3 is 13 residues long. For the CDR3, the DNA is TGTGCCAGCAGTCCCCGCAGGGAGGGGACCCAGTACTTC. Translation gives CASSPRREGTQYF.

V is TRBV2 and J is TRBJ2-7; 9 bases agree with TRBD1. The V and J ends lost 6 bases and 2 bases, in that order; junction bases with no gene match: 14. The germline V gene encodes CDR1 SNHLY and CDR2 FYNNEI. The CDR3 covers 17 residues. The DNA of the CDR3 is TGTGCCAGCAGCCCACCGGGACAGGGACGTACGGCCTACGAGCAGTACTTC. It is translated as CASSPPGQGRTAYEQYF.

The chain links TRBV6-6 to TRBJ2-3; maybe TRBD1 (6 bases). Trimming removed 7 bases at V and 6 bases at J, with 11 bases between. The CDR3 has 12 residues. CDR1 and CDR2 from the germline V gene are MNHNY and SVGAGI (reference sequence). The CDR3 bases are TGTGCCAGCACAAACAGGGTCGATACGCAGTATTTT. The encoded protein is CASTNRVDTQYF.

The chain is built from TRBV5-1 and TRBJ1-5, with 7 bases matching TRBD1. The CDR3 is 18 residues long. Trimming at V came to 4 bases and at J to 4 bases, leaving 17 bases not matched to a gene. Germline V gene lookup returns CDR1 SGHRS and CDR2 YFSETQ. The CDR3 region has the DNA TGCGCCAGCAGCCAAAGGTACAGAACAGGGGCCAATAATCAGCCCCAGCATTTT. As protein: CASSQRYRTGANNQPQHF.

The V gene is TRBV30, the J gene TRBJ1-3, with no clear D. V was clipped by 2 bases and J by 0 bases, with 14 bases between them. There are 16 residues in the CDR3. The germline gives CDR1 GTSNPN, CDR2 SVGIG (reference sequence). The CDR3 region is CAWSTSRENSGNTIYF. The DNA of the CDR3 is TGTGCCTGGAGTACGTCCAGAGAAAACTCTGGAAACACCATATATTTT.

The genes are TRBV7-6 and TRBJ1-5, with a possible D match to TRBD1 (5 bases). CDR3 length equals 14 residues. Between the trimmed V and J ends, which lost 5 bases and 2 bases, there was a span of 10 bases. Germline V CDR1 and CDR2: SGHVS, FNYEAQ. The CDR3, as DNA: TGTGCCAGCAGCCTTGAACAGGGCAATCAGCCCCAGCATTTT. Amino acids: CASSLEQGNQPQHF.

The chain recombines TRBV7-6 with TRBJ2-7; D might be TRBD1 (5 bases). Trimming shortened V by 5 bases and J by 2 bases, and 7 bases separated the two germline ends. CDR3 length: 12 residues. Per the germline V gene, CDR1 is SGHVS and CDR2 is FNYEAQ. The CDR3, as DNA: TGTGCCAGCAGCAGGGGCCCCTACGAGCAGTACTTC. Amino acid sequence: CASSRGPYEQYF.

This clone was recorded a few times. The CDR3 nucleotides are TGTGCTAGTGGTTTTGACAGGGAGACCCAGTACTTC. Translating it yields CASGFDRETQYF. The chain joins TRBV12-5 to TRBJ2-5, with a weak D call TRBD1 (6 bases). The CDR3 loop spans 12 amino acids. V was cut by 3 bases and J by 5 bases, with 7 bases left in between. The V gene's germline CDR1 is LGHNT and CDR2 FRNRAP.

The V and J genes are TRBV4-2 and TRBJ2-3; no definite D call. V gave up 1 base and J gave up 11 bases, with 10 bases separating them. Looked up from germline, CDR1 is LGHNA and CDR2 is YNFKEQ. The CDR3 extends over 12 amino acids. The CDR3 region has the DNA TGTGCCAGCAGCCAAGGGACCGACGAGCAGTATTTT. Encoded protein: CASSQGTDEQYF.

The chain links TRBV19 to TRBJ1-1, with no clear D. The CDR3 length is 12 residues. The germline V gene encodes CDR1 LNHDA and CDR2 SQIVND (reference sequence). V gave up 7 bases and J gave up 1 base, with 7 bases separating them. The CDR3 reads CASTGGNTEAFF. CDR3 nucleotides: TGTGCCAGTACAGGAGGGAACACTGAAGCTTTCTTT.

The J gene is TRBJ2-7, the V gene TRBV25-1, with 10 bases that match TRBD1. Trimming cost V 3 bases and J 2 bases; bases outside gene matches: 10. The germline CDR1 and CDR2 sequences are MGHDK and SYGVNS. The CDR3 runs 17 residues. The CDR3: CASSDGQGEEKAYEQYF. CDR3 coding DNA: TGTGCCAGCAGTGATGGACAGGGGGAGGAAAAAGCCTACGAGCAGTACTTC.

V usage is TRBV7-9 and J usage is TRBJ1-2; D gene ambiguous. This CDR3 has 11 amino acids. Between the trimmed V and J ends, which lost 5 bases and 3 bases, there was a span of 4 bases. Germline V gene sequence: CDR1 SEHNR, CDR2 FQNEAQ (reference sequence). For the CDR3, the DNA is TGTGCCAGCAGCCCTGACTATGGCTACACCTTC. As protein: CASSPDYGYTF.

This clone ranks as medium-sized. The chain recombines TRBV27 with TRBJ2-3; D gene uncertain. Between the trimmed V and J ends, which lost 5 bases and 2 bases, there was a span of 5 bases. The length of the CDR3 is 12 residues. Germline CDR1 and CDR2: MNHEY and SMNVEV (reference sequence). DNA of the CDR3: TGTGCCAGCAGTCACGCCACAGATACGCAGTATTTT. Amino acid sequence: CASSHATDTQYF.